This T cell receptor (beta chain) was captured by sequencing in a study of blood T cell repertoires in COVID-19. Germline CDR1 SGHRS, CDR2 YFSETQ. The V segment lost 7 bases and the J segment 7 bases; nucleotides outside the gene matches: 9. The CDR3 totals 14 residues. What the recovered Cohort 3 donors had was two negative PCRs, clearance, or symptom resolution. Produced via immunoSEQ multiplex PCR; TCRdb's table is partial and in-frame only. The table shows some 330,000 clones, with under 90% occurring only once. Sequenced input: PBMCs or T cells enriched from blood (not recorded which). The chain joins TRBV5-1 to TRBJ2-7; 12 bases match TRBD2. The TCR was taken from a man aged 25 to 40 who had recovered from COVID-19. The CDR3 region has the DNA TGCGCCAGCTCCTGGACTAGCGGGACGGGTGAGCAGTACTTC. It is translated as CASSWTSGTGEQYF.